This T cell receptor beta chain originates from a study of cytomegalovirus exposure and HLA in healthy donors. The study ran its PCR with 60 Vbeta and 13 Jbeta primers. Only in-frame clones appear in the TCRdb table, and some are missing; sequencing was by immunoSEQ multiplex PCR. The sample includes tens of thousands of clones, 70% to 80% of them seen just once. J lost 6 bases, V lost 3 bases, and 4 bases had no gene match. The CDR3 totals 15 residues. Germline V gene lookup returns CDR1 SGHDT and CDR2 YYEEEE. Comment on this clone: What it recognizes is unknown.

Broader study findings: CMV serostatus alone was available as immune exposure information.

Source material: PBMCs. This receptor was identified in a woman in her forties or fifties in good health and CMV-seropositive. V usage is TRBV5-6 and J usage is TRBJ1-5; 12 bases fit TRBD1. CDR3 amino acids: CASSYGTGGRQPQHF. In DNA form, the CDR3 reads TGTGCCAGCAGCTATGGGACAGGGGGCCGTCAGCCCCAGCATTTT.